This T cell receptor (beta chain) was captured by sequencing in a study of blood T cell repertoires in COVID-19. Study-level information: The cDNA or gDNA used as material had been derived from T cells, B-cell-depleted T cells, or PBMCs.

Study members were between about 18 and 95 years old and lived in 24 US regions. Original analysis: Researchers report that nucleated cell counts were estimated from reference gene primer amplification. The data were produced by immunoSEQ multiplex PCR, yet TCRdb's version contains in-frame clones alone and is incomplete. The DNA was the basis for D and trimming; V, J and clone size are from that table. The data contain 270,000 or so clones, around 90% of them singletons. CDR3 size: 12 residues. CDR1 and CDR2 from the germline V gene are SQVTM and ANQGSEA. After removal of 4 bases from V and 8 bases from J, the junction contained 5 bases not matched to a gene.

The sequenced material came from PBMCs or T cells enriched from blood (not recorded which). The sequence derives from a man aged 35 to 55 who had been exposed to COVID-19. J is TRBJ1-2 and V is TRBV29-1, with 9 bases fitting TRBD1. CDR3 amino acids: CSVAQGAGGYTF. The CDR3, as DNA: TGCAGCGTTGCACAGGGGGCTGGGGGCTACACCTTC.